The rows below give T cell receptor beta chains drawn from one sample of a study of early T cells in non-severe SARS-CoV-2 infection. TCRdb passed the 5' RACE reads through MiXCR, listing each CDR3 protein once. The table records 60,000 to 75,000 distinct CDR3 sequences, roughly an eighth of them present only once. The sequencing here drew on whole blood, taken at baseline. The source of these receptors is an adult who was a healthcare worker with PCR-confirmed SARS-CoV-2 infection or an uninfected control (not recorded which). Both conserved end residues are part of each CDR3. Each record gives: D gene, V gene, J gene, clone size, CDR3 DNA, CDR3 protein. D genes are given only for firm matches. Not all rows give a size; the values are once, few, many and, for expanded clones, a class.

d_call: -
v_call: TRBV13
j_call: TRBJ2-5
clone_size: many
cdr3_nt: TGTGCCAGCAGCTCCTCCTATCTAGCTGAAGAGACCCAGTACTTC
cdr3_aa: CASSSSYLAEETQYF

d_call: -
v_call: TRBV7-3
j_call: TRBJ2-1
clone_size: many
cdr3_nt: TGTGCCAGCAGCTCCACCCCCGGGGGCCCGGGGCAGTTCTTC
cdr3_aa: CASSSTPGGPGQFF

d_call: -
v_call: TRBV15
j_call: TRBJ2-5
clone_size: -
cdr3_nt: TGTGCCACCAGCAGAGCAGCGCAAGAGACCCAGTACTTC
cdr3_aa: CATSRAAQETQYF

d_call: TRBD2
v_call: TRBV5-1
j_call: TRBJ2-7
clone_size: many
cdr3_nt: TGCGCCAGCAGCTTGGTAGCGGGGACCTACGAGCAGTACTTC
cdr3_aa: CASSLVAGTYEQYF

d_call: -
v_call: TRBV7-9
j_call: TRBJ2-7
clone_size: -
cdr3_nt: TGTGCCAGCAGCCTTACTCCGGACTACGAGCAGTACTTC
cdr3_aa: CASSLTPDYEQYF

d_call: -
v_call: TRBV11-2
j_call: TRBJ1-6
clone_size: few
cdr3_nt: TGTGCCAGCAGCTTAGATCTGGGGACAACCCTCCACTTT
cdr3_aa: CASSLDLGTTLHF

d_call: -
v_call: TRBV19
j_call: TRBJ2-5
clone_size: many
cdr3_nt: TGTGCCACCGCAAGGGGGGAGGCTGAGACCCAGTACTTC
cdr3_aa: CATARGEAETQYF

d_call: -
v_call: TRBV3-1
j_call: TRBJ2-3
clone_size: -
cdr3_nt: TGTGCCAGCAGCAGGCTTAGCACAGATACGCAGTATTTT
cdr3_aa: CASSRLSTDTQYF

d_call: -
v_call: TRBV29-1
j_call: TRBJ2-3
clone_size: -
cdr3_nt: TGCAGCGTTGTGGGGACCCAAGTCACAGATACGCAGTATTTT
cdr3_aa: CSVVGTQVTDTQYF

d_call: -
v_call: TRBV19
j_call: TRBJ1-4
clone_size: many
cdr3_nt: TGTGCCAGTAAGACAGGTTCATCCCACCGGCATGAAAAACTGTTTTTT
cdr3_aa: CASKTGSSHRHEKLFF

d_call: -
v_call: TRBV25-1
j_call: TRBJ2-1
clone_size: many
cdr3_nt: TGTGCCAGCAGTGATTTCAGGGGCGCGGGGAATGAGCAGTTCTTC
cdr3_aa: CASSDFRGAGNEQFF

d_call: TRBD1
v_call: TRBV20-1
j_call: TRBJ2-4
clone_size: -
cdr3_nt: TGCAGTGCAAACAGACAGGGTCTCAAAAACATTCAGTACTTC
cdr3_aa: CSANRQGLKNIQYF

d_call: -
v_call: TRBV10-3
j_call: TRBJ2-2
clone_size: -
cdr3_nt: TGTGCCATCAGAGGGTACTTAGCCGGGGAGCTGTTTTTT
cdr3_aa: CAIRGYLAGELFF

d_call: -
v_call: TRBV2
j_call: TRBJ1-1
clone_size: -
cdr3_nt: TGTGCCAGCAGTGAAGCGCGCGGCCGGAACACTGAAGCTTTCTTT
cdr3_aa: CASSEARGRNTEAFF

d_call: TRBD1
v_call: TRBV7-2
j_call: TRBJ2-1
clone_size: -
cdr3_nt: TGTGCCAGCAGCTTAGTATCGGGGACAGGGGGCAATGAGCAGTTCTTC
cdr3_aa: CASSLVSGTGGNEQFF

d_call: -
v_call: TRBV20-1
j_call: TRBJ1-3
clone_size: many
cdr3_nt: TGCAGTGCTAGAGATCTTGGAAACACCATATATTTT
cdr3_aa: CSARDLGNTIYF

d_call: -
v_call: TRBV5-5
j_call: TRBJ2-1
clone_size: many
cdr3_nt: TGTGCCAGCAGCCGCGGTGGGGGCAATGAGCAGTTCTTC
cdr3_aa: CASSRGGGNEQFF

d_call: TRBD2
v_call: TRBV29-1
j_call: TRBJ2-1
clone_size: few
cdr3_nt: TGCAGCGTTAGCGGGAGGGCCCTCTGGAGATACAATGAGCAGTTCTTC
cdr3_aa: CSVSGRALWRYNEQFF

d_call: -
v_call: TRBV20-1
j_call: TRBJ2-4
clone_size: many
cdr3_nt: TGCAGTGCTAGAGATCCAGGGGTAGCCAAAAACATTCAGTACTTC
cdr3_aa: CSARDPGVAKNIQYF

d_call: -
v_call: TRBV10-3
j_call: TRBJ2-1
clone_size: few
cdr3_nt: TGTGCCATCAGTCCGGCAGCGTCGAGCTCCTACAATGAGCAGTTCTTC
cdr3_aa: CAISPAASSSYNEQFF

d_call: TRBD1
v_call: TRBV12-3/TRBV12-4
j_call: TRBJ1-2
clone_size: many
cdr3_nt: TGTGCCAGCAGTTTTGGGTTGACAGGGAGTCATGGCTACACCTTC
cdr3_aa: CASSFGLTGSHGYTF

d_call: TRBD2
v_call: TRBV20-1
j_call: TRBJ2-5
clone_size: many
cdr3_nt: TGCAGTGCTAGAGATCGCCTGCGGGGGGGGCGTGAGACCCAGTACTTC
cdr3_aa: CSARDRLRGGRETQYF

d_call: -
v_call: TRBV6-2/TRBV6-3
j_call: TRBJ2-7
clone_size: -
cdr3_nt: TGTGCCAGCAGGTATATAGCCGGGACACCCTCCTACGAGCAGTACTTC
cdr3_aa: CASRYIAGTPSYEQYF

d_call: -
v_call: TRBV3-1
j_call: TRBJ1-2
clone_size: few
cdr3_nt: TGTGCCAGCAGCCAAGTGATAAAAGGAGGCTACACCTTC
cdr3_aa: CASSQVIKGGYTF

d_call: -
v_call: TRBV7-8
j_call: TRBJ1-5
clone_size: many
cdr3_nt: TGTGCCAGCAGCCCCGCCGGGATCATCCCCCAGCATTTT
cdr3_aa: CASSPAGIIPQHF

d_call: TRBD2
v_call: TRBV14
j_call: TRBJ2-1
clone_size: many
cdr3_nt: TGTGCCAGCAGCCAAGATCCCACTAGCGGGAAGTACAATGAGCAGTTCTTC
cdr3_aa: CASSQDPTSGKYNEQFF

d_call: TRBD2
v_call: TRBV7-7
j_call: TRBJ2-1
clone_size: few
cdr3_nt: TGTGCTAGCAGCTTAGTAGCGGGAGACCGCAACAATGAGCAGTTCTTC
cdr3_aa: CASSLVAGDRNNEQFF

d_call: TRBD2
v_call: TRBV12-5
j_call: TRBJ2-3
clone_size: -
cdr3_nt: TGTGCTAGTGGTTTGCCACTGGGACTAGCGGGAAGCACAGATACGCAGTATTTT
cdr3_aa: CASGLPLGLAGSTDTQYF

d_call: -
v_call: TRBV27
j_call: TRBJ2-2
clone_size: few
cdr3_nt: TGTGCCAGCAGCCCCTCGACGTGGGGTACCGGGGAGCTGTTTTTT
cdr3_aa: CASSPSTWGTGELFF

d_call: -
v_call: TRBV18
j_call: TRBJ1-3
clone_size: -
cdr3_nt: TGTGCCAGCTCACGGGACATTGGAAACACCATATATTTT
cdr3_aa: CASSRDIGNTIYF

d_call: TRBD1
v_call: TRBV12-3/TRBV12-4
j_call: TRBJ2-6
clone_size: many
cdr3_nt: TGTGCCAGCAGTCCCTGGACAGGGGGCACTGGGGCCAACGTCCTGACTTTC
cdr3_aa: CASSPWTGGTGANVLTF

d_call: -
v_call: TRBV19
j_call: TRBJ2-4
clone_size: few
cdr3_nt: TGTGCCAGTAGTATTTCGTGGGGTCGCGTGGACATTCAGTACTTC
cdr3_aa: CASSISWGRVDIQYF

d_call: TRBD1
v_call: TRBV5-5
j_call: TRBJ2-1
clone_size: few
cdr3_nt: TGTGCCAGCAGCTCTCGTCCCGGGACAGGGATTGGGGCCTACAATGAGCAGTTCTTC
cdr3_aa: CASSSRPGTGIGAYNEQFF

d_call: -
v_call: TRBV5-1
j_call: TRBJ2-2
clone_size: many
cdr3_nt: TGCGCCAGCAGCTTGGCCCTGGGGCCCGGGGAGCTGTTTTTT
cdr3_aa: CASSLALGPGELFF

d_call: -
v_call: TRBV13
j_call: TRBJ1-1
clone_size: many
cdr3_nt: TGTGCCAGCAGCCCACGTCAGAGAATGAACACTGAAGCTTTCTTT
cdr3_aa: CASSPRQRMNTEAFF

d_call: TRBD2
v_call: TRBV2
j_call: TRBJ2-7
clone_size: few
cdr3_nt: TGTGCCAGCAGGGGGGGACTAGCGGGAGCTTACGAGCAGTACTTC
cdr3_aa: CASRGGLAGAYEQYF

d_call: -
v_call: TRBV7-2
j_call: TRBJ2-1
clone_size: -
cdr3_nt: TGTGCCAGCAGTCGAAAGATGGCATCCGCCTACAATGAGCAGTTCTTC
cdr3_aa: CASSRKMASAYNEQFF

d_call: TRBD2
v_call: TRBV9
j_call: TRBJ2-1
clone_size: few
cdr3_nt: TGTGCCAGCAGCGGGCGGGGGTACAATGAGCAGTTCTTC
cdr3_aa: CASSGRGYNEQFF

d_call: TRBD1
v_call: TRBV29-1
j_call: TRBJ2-7
clone_size: -
cdr3_nt: TGCAGCGCCCGGGGGCAGGGGGCGTTAGAGCAGTACTTC
cdr3_aa: CSARGQGALEQYF

d_call: -
v_call: TRBV30
j_call: TRBJ2-7
clone_size: -
cdr3_nt: TGTGCCTGGAGCAAGGGGGGTCGATACGAGCAGTACTTC
cdr3_aa: CAWSKGGRYEQYF

d_call: TRBD2
v_call: TRBV29-1
j_call: TRBJ2-7
clone_size: few
cdr3_nt: TGCAGCGTTGGGGGGGGCTCCTACGAGCAGTACTTC
cdr3_aa: CSVGGGSYEQYF

d_call: -
v_call: TRBV6-1
j_call: TRBJ1-2
clone_size: few
cdr3_nt: TGTGCCAGCCTAACCCGCGGGGTACCTGACTATGGCTACACCTTC
cdr3_aa: CASLTRGVPDYGYTF

d_call: TRBD2
v_call: TRBV6-2/TRBV6-3
j_call: TRBJ2-1
clone_size: many
cdr3_nt: TGTGCCAGCCGACTGGCAAGCCTACTTCTAGCGGGAGTAGCAAATGAGCAGTTCTTC
cdr3_aa: CASRLASLLLAGVANEQFF

d_call: TRBD1
v_call: TRBV6-6
j_call: TRBJ1-5
clone_size: -
cdr3_nt: TGTGCCAGCAGTTACCCACAGGGGGCCAATCAGCCCCAGCATTTT
cdr3_aa: CASSYPQGANQPQHF

d_call: -
v_call: TRBV7-2
j_call: TRBJ2-1
clone_size: few
cdr3_nt: TGTGCCAGCAGCTCCACTCGCGGGCACAACAATGAGCAGTTCTTC
cdr3_aa: CASSSTRGHNNEQFF

d_call: -
v_call: TRBV14
j_call: TRBJ1-2
clone_size: many
cdr3_nt: TGTGCCAGCAGCCAAAGTAACGACTATGGCTACACCTTC
cdr3_aa: CASSQSNDYGYTF

d_call: -
v_call: TRBV7-3
j_call: TRBJ2-1
clone_size: many
cdr3_nt: TGTGCCAGCAGCTTGACAGGAGGGAACAATGAGCAGTTCTTC
cdr3_aa: CASSLTGGNNEQFF

d_call: -
v_call: TRBV6-1
j_call: TRBJ1-6
clone_size: -
cdr3_nt: TGTGCCAGCAAAAAACAGGGTTCCTATAATTCACCCCTCCACTTT
cdr3_aa: CASKKQGSYNSPLHF

d_call: TRBD1
v_call: TRBV6-2/TRBV6-3
j_call: TRBJ2-1
clone_size: many
cdr3_nt: TGTGCCAGCAGCTATCGACAGGGAAGCTCCTACAATGAGCAGTTCTTC
cdr3_aa: CASSYRQGSSYNEQFF

d_call: -
v_call: TRBV20-1
j_call: TRBJ2-7
clone_size: few
cdr3_nt: TGCAGTGCTAGAGGGGACACCCGCTCCTACGAGCAGTACTTC
cdr3_aa: CSARGDTRSYEQYF

d_call: TRBD1
v_call: TRBV7-9
j_call: TRBJ2-3
clone_size: few
cdr3_nt: TGTGCCAGCAGTCCTTGGACAGGGGTCACAGATACGCAGTATTTT
cdr3_aa: CASSPWTGVTDTQYF

d_call: -
v_call: TRBV5-1
j_call: TRBJ1-2
clone_size: -
cdr3_nt: TGCGCCAGCAGCCGGGGGACCGAACCAGGGGACTATGGCTACACCTTC
cdr3_aa: CASSRGTEPGDYGYTF

d_call: -
v_call: TRBV2
j_call: TRBJ2-7
clone_size: few
cdr3_nt: TGTGCCAGTCACCCGGGGACAAACTACGAGCAGTACTTC
cdr3_aa: CASHPGTNYEQYF

d_call: -
v_call: TRBV20-1
j_call: TRBJ2-7
clone_size: few
cdr3_nt: TGCAGTGCTAGGGTGGGGGGCGCGAACTACGAGCAGTACTTC
cdr3_aa: CSARVGGANYEQYF

d_call: -
v_call: TRBV27
j_call: TRBJ2-5
clone_size: -
cdr3_nt: TGTGCCAGCGCGCCGAGGTACTTC
cdr3_aa: CASAPRYF

d_call: -
v_call: TRBV6-5
j_call: TRBJ2-3
clone_size: -
cdr3_nt: TGTGCCAGCGGTAGGGATACGCAGTATTTT
cdr3_aa: CASGRDTQYF